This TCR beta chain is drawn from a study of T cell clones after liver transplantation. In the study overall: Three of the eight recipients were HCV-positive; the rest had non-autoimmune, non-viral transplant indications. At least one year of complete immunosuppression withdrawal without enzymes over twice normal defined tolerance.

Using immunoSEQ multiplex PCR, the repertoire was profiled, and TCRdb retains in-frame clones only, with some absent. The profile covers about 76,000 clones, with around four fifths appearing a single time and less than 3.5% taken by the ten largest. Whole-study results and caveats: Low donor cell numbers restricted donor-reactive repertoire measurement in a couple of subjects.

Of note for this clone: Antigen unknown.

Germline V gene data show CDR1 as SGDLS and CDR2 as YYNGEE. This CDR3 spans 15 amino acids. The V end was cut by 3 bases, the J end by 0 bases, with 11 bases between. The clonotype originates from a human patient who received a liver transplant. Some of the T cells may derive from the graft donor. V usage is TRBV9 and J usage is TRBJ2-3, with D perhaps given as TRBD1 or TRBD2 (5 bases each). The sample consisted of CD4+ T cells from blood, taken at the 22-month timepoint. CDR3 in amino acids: CASSARDQSTDTQYF. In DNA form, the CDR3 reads TGTGCCAGCAGCGCCCGGGACCAAAGCACAGATACGCAGTATTTT.